The 18 T cell receptor beta chains below all came from one sample that was sequenced in a study of vaccination effects on CD4 cells after COVID-19. Measured with immunoSEQ multiplex PCR; TCRdb has only the in-frame clones, and not every one. The profile shows just under 60,000 clones, 60% to 80% of them singletons. Which antigens these TCRs recognize remains unknown. Viral peptide pool expansion of antigen-specific CD4+ T cells preceded sequencing in the ViraFEST assay. With nine to eleven days of culture completed, CD4+ T cells were isolated. It was two doses of either the BNT162b2 or mRNA-1273 vaccine that participants received. The material was CD4+ T cells from PBMCs cultured with HCoV-OC43 spike peptides, obtained after COVID-19 vaccination. Sample subset: HCoV-OC43 spike overlapping peptide pool stimulation. The receptors derive from a human donor who received a COVID-19 vaccine.

This rearrangement joins TRBV21-1 to TRBJ1-5; the D call of TRBD1 is as the table states it, not checked on the DNA. TRBV21-1 corresponds to a pseudogene. This CDR3 has 12 amino acids. The CDR3 spells CATQTANQPQHF. The CDR3 bases are TGTGCCACCCAAACAGCAAATCAGCCCCAGCATTTT.

This clone showed up just a few times. The V gene is TRBV28, the J gene TRBJ1-2, with D uncertain. The CDR3 runs to 14 residues. V was cut by 4 bases and J by 0 bases, with 9 bases left in between. CDR1 and CDR2 from the germline V gene are MDHEN and SYDVKM. CDR3 sequence: CASSYEGPNYGYTF. The DNA of the CDR3 is TGTGCCAGCAGTTATGAAGGGCCTAACTATGGCTACACCTTC.

In this sample, this clone turned up once. The V gene is TRBV6-1, the J gene TRBJ2-3; 11 bases are shared with TRBD1. Germline lookup yields CDR1 MNHNS and CDR2 SASEGT. This CDR3 has 19 residues. The V gene end was trimmed by 1 base and the J gene end by 4 bases; junction bases not matched to a gene: 13. Here the CDR3 DNA reads TGTGCCAGCAGTGAAGTTCCCTCTTCCGGGACAGGGGGAGCAGATACGCAGTATTTT. Amino acid sequence: CASSEVPSSGTGGADTQYF.

This chain connects TRBV6-5 to TRBJ2-1; tentative D call: TRBD1 (7 bases). Looked up from germline, CDR1 is MNHEY and CDR2 is SVGAGI. The CDR3 totals 15 residues. Trimming stripped 4 bases from V and 6 bases from J, with 16 bases between. The CDR3 nucleotides are TGTGCCAGCAGTTCCTGGACAGGAGCGGGCAATGAGCAGTTCTTC. Amino acid sequence: CASSSWTGAGNEQFF.

The CDR3 protein is CASSVGAEETQYF. The DNA of the CDR3 is TGTGCCAGCAGCGTAGGGGCGGAAGAGACCCAGTACTTC. V and J are TRBV9 and TRBJ2-5, with no clear D. This CDR3 spans 13 amino acids. The germline CDR1 and CDR2 sequences are SGDLS and YYNGEE. V was cut by 0 bases and J by 3 bases, with 6 bases left in between.

This chain links TRBV14 with TRBJ2-5, with 9 bases lining up with TRBD1. The CDR3 covers 16 residues. The V and J ends lost 5 bases and 3 bases, in that order; junction bases with no gene match: 10. The germline V gene has CDR1 SGHDN and CDR2 FVKESK. The CDR3 region has the DNA TGTGCCAGCAGCTTTCGACCGGGACAGGGTAAAGAGACCCAGTACTTC. This encodes CASSFRPGQGKETQYF.

The V and J genes are TRBV10-3 and TRBJ1-1; a weak D match, TRBD1 (6 bases). The CDR3 sequence is 13 residues long. Trimming stripped 10 bases from V and 0 bases from J, with 12 bases between. Germline CDR1 is ENHRY and CDR2 is SYGVKD. The CDR3 DNA reads as TGTGCCACCAAAAGGACAGTGAACACTGAAGCTTTCTTT. Protein: CATKRTVNTEAFF.

The chain is built from TRBV6-5 and TRBJ1-1; weak D call: TRBD1 (5 bases). The CDR3 is made up of 16 amino acids. The germline CDR1 and CDR2 sequences are MNHEY and SVGAGI. V lost 3 bases and J lost 3, with 17 bases in between. The CDR3 spells CASSYLVGGTYTEAFF. The DNA of the CDR3 is TGTGCCAGCAGTTATCTCGTTGGAGGGACCTACACTGAAGCTTTCTTT.

The V call is TRBV10-3, the J call TRBJ2-5, with D possibly being TRBD1 (5 bases). Between the trimmed V and J ends, which lost 6 bases and 3 bases, there was a span of 11 bases. The CDR3 runs to 13 residues. The germline gives CDR1 ENHRY, CDR2 SYGVKD. The CDR3 loop is CAISRAAEETQYF. The CDR3 nucleotides read TGTGCCATCAGCAGGGCGGCAGAAGAGACCCAGTACTTC.

V gene TRBV7-2 combines with J gene TRBJ2-3; possibly TRBD1 for D (5 bases). Trimming removed 2 bases from V and 0 bases from J, with 12 bases in between. This CDR3 is 16 amino acids long. CDR1 is SGHTA, CDR2 FQGNSA, per germline. CDR3 in DNA: TGTGCCAGCAGCTTACTAGGGGTTACTAGCACAGATACGCAGTATTTT. Amino acid sequence: CASSLLGVTSTDTQYF.

The V call is TRBV20-1, the J call TRBJ2-2, with D uncertain. This CDR3 is built from 16 residues. The germline V gene encodes CDR1 DFQATT and CDR2 SNEGSKA (reference sequence). V was cut by 3 bases and J by 3 bases, with 17 bases left in between. In nucleotides, the CDR3 is TGCAGTGCTAGTGGAAGGAGTAGGGCACACACCGGGGAGCTGTTTTTT. Amino acid sequence: CSASGRSRAHTGELFF.

The genes are TRBV10-2 and TRBJ1-5; D is possibly TRBD1 (6 bases). The CDR3 sequence is 13 residues long. With 8 bases removed from V and 5 bases from J, the gap between germline ends came to 13 bases. The germline V gene has CDR1 WSHSY and CDR2 SAAADI. The CDR3 region is CASGWTADQPQHF. CDR3 sequence (DNA): TGCGCCAGCGGATGGACAGCCGATCAGCCCCAGCATTTT.

A few counts support this clone. The V gene is TRBV7-3, the J gene TRBJ2-3; D call uncertain. This CDR3 has 14 residues. CDR1 and CDR2 from the germline V gene are SGHTA and FQGTGA. The V gene lost 5 bases and the J gene lost 0 bases, with 9 bases spanning the gap. DNA for the CDR3: TGTGCCAGCAGCGCCACCTCTAGCACAGATACGCAGTATTTT. As protein: CASSATSSTDTQYF. The whole variable domain, filled in from reference TRBV7-3 and TRBJ2-3, reads GAGVSQTPSNKVTEKGKYVELRCDPISGHTALYWYRQSLGQGPEFLIYFQGTGAADDSGLPNDRFFAVRPEGSVSTLKIQRTERGDSAVYLCASSATSSTDTQYFGPGTRLTVL.

This rearrangement joins TRBV5-5 to TRBJ1-2; D is possibly TRBD1 (5 bases). V lost 4 bases and J lost 0, with 10 bases in between. The germline CDR1 and CDR2 sequences are SGHKS and YYEKEE (reference sequence). This CDR3 is 14 amino acids long. CDR3 sequence reads: CASSHGTANYGYTF. CDR3 nucleotides: TGTGCCAGCAGCCACGGGACGGCTAACTATGGCTACACCTTC.

The chain recombines TRBV6-5 with TRBJ1-6; 8 positions match TRBD1. Per the germline V gene, CDR1 is MNHEY and CDR2 is SVGAGI. Unmatched junction bases numbered 6, after V lost 4 bases and J lost 10 bases. CDR3 length: 14 amino acids. CDR3 DNA sequence: TGTGCCAGCAGTTCGTGGACAGGGAGATCACCCCTCCACTTT. Translation gives CASSSWTGRSPLHF.

This chain joins TRBV6-5 and TRBJ1-3; D remains unclear. The CDR3 consists of 15 residues. Trimming shortened V by 0 bases and J by 1 base, and 7 bases separated the two germline ends. Germline lookup yields CDR1 MNHEY and CDR2 SVGAGI. CDR3 coding DNA: TGTGCCAGCAGTTACTCAGGAGGGTCTGGAAACACCATATATTTT. This sequence encodes CASSYSGGSGNTIYF.

V and J are TRBV5-4 and TRBJ2-3; either TRBD1 or TRBD2 may supply D (5 bases each). This CDR3 spans 16 amino acids. Germline CDR1 reads SGHNT; CDR2 reads YYREEE (reference sequence). V lost 4 bases to trimming and J lost 0 bases, with 15 bases between them. For the CDR3, the DNA is TGTGCCAGCAGCCTCGGTGTTGGGGGAAGCACAGATACGCAGTATTTT. Translation: CASSLGVGGSTDTQYF.

This chain uses TRBV9 with TRBJ1-1; tentative D call: TRBD1 (6 bases). Looked up from germline, CDR1 is SGDLS and CDR2 is YYNGEE. The length of the CDR3 is 14 residues. The V end lost 4 bases, the J end lost 0 bases, and 10 bases lay between the germline ends. The CDR3 spells CASSQRQVNTEAFF. The CDR3 DNA reads TGTGCCAGCAGCCAAAGACAGGTGAACACTGAAGCTTTCTTT.